This T cell receptor (beta chain) came from a study of cytomegalovirus exposure and HLA in healthy donors. Study at large: HLA-typed donors contributed about 85 million unique TCRs, which were held in an early data release. Study-wide results and caveats: In a later analysis, HLA-associated TCR beta chains were more clonally expanded than equally common others. In a later analysis, TCR beta V- and J-gene trimming was associated with a missense DCLRE1C variant.

On this clone itself: Its cognate antigen is unknown.

PCR primers comprised 60 Vbeta and 13 Jbeta primers. This table comes from immunoSEQ multiplex PCR, and its TCRdb copy is limited to in-frame clones, with some not included. The sample shows about 150,000 clones, and about 1.7% sits with its ten largest clones. The sample comprised PBMCs. This clonotype was sampled from a woman aged 50 to 60 in good health and CMV-seronegative.

The CDR3 sequence is CASSPEGVYWRASHNSPLHF. The CDR3 DNA follows: TGTGCCAGCAGCCCAGAAGGAGTATATTGGAGGGCATCGCATAATTCACCCCTCCACTTT. The chain recombines TRBV14 with TRBJ1-6; D is uncertain. CDR3 length: 20 residues. Germline V gene sequence: CDR1 SGHDN, CDR2 FVKESK. The ends were cut back, 4 bases at V and 5 bases at J, with 27 bases in the middle.